Each of the 13 T cell receptor beta chains below was sequenced from the same sample in a study of T cell responses to AZD1222 COVID-19 vaccine. The assay was immunoSEQ multiplex PCR, and TCRdb's table has in-frame clones only and misses some. The sample holds more than 150,000 clones, about nine tenths seen once. The material sequenced was peripheral blood, taken on day 0 of AZD1222 vaccination. Source of these receptors: an adult in good health.

This rearrangement joins TRBV7-9 to TRBJ1-2; TRBD1 is a possible D gene (5 bases). The CDR3 spans 16 residues. Germline assignment: CDR1 SEHNR and CDR2 FQNEAQ (reference sequence). V was shortened by 7 bases and J by 0 bases, with 18 bases between the two germline ends. The CDR3 DNA follows: TGTGCCAGCACCCCCATGACAGCGACCCCTAACTATGGCTACACCTTC. It is translated as CASTPMTATPNYGYTF.

V and J are TRBV2 and TRBJ2-1, with D possibly being TRBD2 (5 bases). V was cut by 8 bases and J by 6 bases, with 11 bases left in between. Per germline, CDR1 SNHLY and CDR2 FYNNEI. This CDR3 is built from 12 residues. The CDR3 here is CASRPGGNEQFF. The CDR3 DNA sequence: TGTGCCAGCCGGCCAGGAGGCAATGAGCAGTTCTTC.

The genes are TRBV6-4 and TRBJ2-1, with D unresolved. V was shortened by 0 bases and J by 7 bases, with 7 bases between the two germline ends. This CDR3 is built from 13 residues. CDR1 is MRHNA, CDR2 SNTAGT, per germline. CDR3 nucleotides: TGTGCCAGCAGTGACTCGAACGGAAATGAGCAGTTCTTC. This sequence encodes CASSDSNGNEQFF.

The chain combines TRBV6-2 or TRBV6-3 with TRBJ2-3; 9 bases align to TRBD2. The CDR3 sequence is 18 residues long. Germline V gene sequence: CDR1 MNHEY, CDR2 SVGEGT. Trimming cost V 6 bases and J 0 bases; bases outside gene matches: 13. CDR3 region: CASSPGAGGPLSTDTQYF. In nucleotides, the CDR3 is TGTGCCAGCAGCCCCGGGGCGGGGGGGCCCCTTAGCACAGATACGCAGTATTTT.

The chain employs TRBV5-1 and TRBJ1-2, with 7 bases identical to TRBD1. Germline lookup yields CDR1 SGHRS and CDR2 YFSETQ. The CDR3 contains 15 residues. J was trimmed by 4 bases and V by 4 bases; bases with no gene match: 10. DNA of the CDR3: TGCGCCAGCAGCCCCGCAGGGGGGGCGGGCTATGGCTACACCTTC. Protein sequence: CASSPAGGAGYGYTF.

The rearrangement joins TRBV7-2 to TRBJ1-2; tentatively, D is TRBD1 (5 bases). CDR3 size: 16 residues. V was clipped by 5 bases and J by 8 bases, with 24 bases between them. Germline lookup yields CDR1 SGHTA and CDR2 FQGNSA. The CDR3 protein is CASSSPGVGGIGGYTF. DNA of the CDR3: TGTGCCAGCAGCAGCCCCGGCGTGGGGGGGATCGGGGGCTACACCTTC.

Regarding this clone: The identical CDR3 is also encoded by other nucleotide sequences in the sample. This chain uses TRBV3-1 (or the pseudogene TRBV3-2) with TRBJ1-5; D might be TRBD1 (6 bases). The germline gives CDR1 LGHDT, CDR2 YNNKEL (reference sequence). Trimming stripped 3 bases from V and 5 bases from J, with 14 bases between. This CDR3 has 15 amino acids. CDR3 in DNA: TGTGCCAGCAGCCAGGACACAGGGAGATATCAGCCCCAGCATTTT. Protein product: CASSQDTGRYQPQHF.

V gene TRBV6-4 combines with J gene TRBJ1-2; D is perhaps TRBD1 (5 bases). In germline, CDR1 is MRHNA, CDR2 SNTAGT. Trimming took 2 bases from V and 8 from J, leaving 12 bases between them. This CDR3 region has 13 residues. The CDR3 is CASSDTRGSGYTF. The CDR3 DNA reads as TGTGCCAGCAGTGACACTAGGGGAAGCGGCTACACCTTC.

This rearrangement joins TRBV5-1 to TRBJ2-7; TRBD2 matches at 7 bases. Losses at the gene ends were 0 bases for V and 3 bases for J; bases not matched to a gene: 6. The CDR3 sequence is 15 residues long. The V gene's germline CDR1 is SGHRS and CDR2 YFSETQ. CDR3 sequence reads: CASSLALAVDYEQYF. Here the CDR3 DNA reads TGCGCCAGCAGCTTGGCCCTAGCGGTCGACTACGAGCAGTACTTC. The whole variable domain, filled in from reference TRBV5-1 and TRBJ2-7, reads KAGVTQTPRYLIKTRGQQVTLSCSPISGHRSVSWYQQTPGQGLQFLFEYFSETQRNKGNFPGRFSGRQFSNSRSEMNVSTLELGDSALYLCASSLALAVDYEQYFGPGTRLTVT.

The chain employs TRBV5-8 and TRBJ2-7; 7 bases line up with TRBD1. The V segment lost 3 bases and the J segment 0 bases; nucleotides outside the gene matches: 9. CDR1 and CDR2 from the germline V gene are SGHTS and YDEGEE. The CDR3 length is 16 residues. This CDR3 reads CASSCDRAPYSYEQYF. For the CDR3, the DNA is TGTGCCAGCAGCTGCGACAGGGCCCCTTACTCCTACGAGCAGTACTTC.

The chain uses TRBV5-1 and TRBJ1-6, with D possibly TRBD1 on 5 matching bases. V was trimmed by 4 bases and J by 8 bases, leaving 13 bases between them. The germline V gene has CDR1 SGHRS and CDR2 YFSETQ. The CDR3 loop spans 14 amino acids. As DNA, the CDR3 is TGCGCCAGCAGCACAGGAAAAGGGGATTCACCCCTCCACTTT. Amino acids: CASSTGKGDSPLHF.

The V and J genes are TRBV10-3 and TRBJ1-1, with D tentatively TRBD1 (5 bases). V was clipped by 3 bases and J by 5 bases, with 13 bases between them. The CDR3 has 14 amino acids. CDR1 and CDR2 from the germline V gene are ENHRY and SYGVKD. CDR3 bases: TGTGCCATCAGTGATTGGGGTGGGGGAACTGAAGCTTTCTTT. Translation: CAISDWGGGTEAFF.

The chain combines TRBV28 with TRBJ2-1; TRBD2 matches 7 bases. This CDR3 has 17 residues. The V gene's germline CDR1 is MDHEN and CDR2 SYDVKM. V shed 2 bases and J 2 bases; nucleotides not matched to a gene: 9. The CDR3 sequence: CASSLVGLAEAYNEQFF. DNA of the CDR3: TGTGCCAGCAGTTTAGTAGGGCTAGCGGAAGCCTACAATGAGCAGTTCTTC.